The source of this T cell receptor beta chain is a study of post-analysis software for immune sequencing data. TCR beta cDNA libraries had unique molecular identifiers. Input populations of roughly 0.85 to 11 million T cells gave rise to some 500,000 cDNA molecules. TCRdb fed the PCR reads into MiXCR, producing one record per CDR3 protein. The table has about 540,000 distinct CDR3 sequences, 34% seen once; the top ten hold under 7%. This clonotype was found once. The antigen remains unidentified. At one boundary the junction diverges from the germline segment, which might be a read error. Overall study findings and caveats: Relative to controls, patients had several TRBV segments at higher frequency, with TRBV5-6, TRBV5-1 and TRBV20-1 among these.

The CDR3 spans 13 residues. Germline V CDR1 and CDR2: SGHRS, YFSETQ. The sequencing input was blood. V is TRBV5-1 and J is TRBJ1-5; D is unclear. This receptor was obtained from a girl aged 2-17 years with multiple sclerosis. CDR3 residues: CASSLVGDQSQHF. DNA of the CDR3: TGCGCCAGCAGCTTGGTTGGGGATCAGTCCCAGCATTTT.